A single sample is the source of the 27 T cell receptor beta chains below, sequenced in a study of shared clonotypes between healthy human individuals. Produced via immunoSEQ multiplex PCR; TCRdb's table is partial and in-frame only. The sample has roughly 2.5 million clones, 90% to 95% seen once. Sequencing was performed on naive CD4+ T cells sorted from blood. Subset noted: CD45RA+ positively selected. These receptors all stem from a young man in good health.

The chain joins TRBV28 to TRBJ1-3; no definite D call. The CDR3 is made up of 14 amino acids. Trimming took 0 bases from V and 1 from J, leaving 4 bases between them. Germline V gene data show CDR1 as MDHEN and CDR2 as SYDVKM. The CDR3 DNA reads TGTGCCAGCAGTTTATGGGGGTCTGGAAACACCATATATTTT. The encoded protein is CASSLWGSGNTIYF.

The rearrangement joins TRBV10-3 to TRBJ1-4; 8 bases agree with TRBD1. Germline V gene data show CDR1 as ENHRY and CDR2 as SYGVKD. Trimming removed 2 bases from V and 5 bases from J; junction bases left unmatched: 13. The CDR3 runs 18 residues. The CDR3 sequence: CAISEGGGKGQENEKLFF. The CDR3 coding sequence is TGTGCCATCAGTGAGGGTGGAGGAAAGGGACAGGAAAATGAAAAACTGTTTTTT.

J is TRBJ1-5 and V is TRBV25-1, with 7 bases that match TRBD1. The CDR3 spans 13 residues. V was clipped by 8 bases and J by 4 bases; unmatched bases: 5. From germline, CDR1 is MGHDK and CDR2 SYGVNS. The CDR3 reads CASGDRANQPQHF. DNA for the CDR3: TGTGCCAGCGGCGACAGGGCAAATCAGCCCCAGCATTTT. The entire variable domain, with the rest obtained from reference TRBV25-1 and TRBJ1-5, is as follows: EADIYQTPRYLVIGTGKKITLECSQTMGHDKMYWYQQDPGMELHLIHYSYGVNSTEKGDLSSESTVSRIRTEHFPLTLESARPSHTSQYLCASGDRANQPQHFGDGTRLSIL.

The chain employs TRBV15 and TRBJ1-6; a weak D match, TRBD1 (5 bases). The V end was cut by 2 bases, the J end by 0 bases, with 8 bases between. The CDR3 sequence is 16 residues long. Germline V gene lookup returns CDR1 LNHNV and CDR2 YYDKDF (reference sequence). The DNA of the CDR3 is TGTGCCACCAGCAGACCAGACAGCTCCTATAATTCACCCCTCCACTTT. The encoded protein is CATSRPDSSYNSPLHF.

The chain is built from TRBV7-9 and TRBJ2-3; 15 bases are a match to TRBD2. Germline V CDR1 and CDR2: SEHNR, FQNEAQ (reference sequence). V shed 6 bases, J shed 3 bases, and the junction held 4 bases outside the gene matches. This CDR3 spans 16 amino acids. The CDR3 coding sequence is TGTGCCAGCAGTCCCGGGACTAGCGGGAGGACAGATACGCAGTATTTT. This translates into CASSPGTSGRTDTQYF.

This rearrangement joins TRBV5-1 to TRBJ2-5, with a possible D match to TRBD1 (6 bases). V dropped 3 bases and J dropped 2 bases, with 11 bases sitting between them. The CDR3 spans 14 residues. Looked up from germline, CDR1 is SGHRS and CDR2 is YFSETQ. The CDR3 DNA sequence: TGCGCCAGCAGCTACGACAGGCAACAAGAGACCCAGTACTTC. Translating gives CASSYDRQQETQYF.

V usage is TRBV4-1 and J usage is TRBJ2-6, with D hard to call. The CDR3 runs to 20 residues. Per the germline V gene, CDR1 is MGHRA and CDR2 is YSYEKL. Between the trimmed V and J ends, which lost 0 bases and 0 bases, there was a span of 18 bases. CDR3 residues: CASSQDTGSLTGSGANVLTF. CDR3 in DNA: TGCGCCAGCAGCCAAGATACGGGCAGTCTGACCGGCTCTGGGGCCAACGTCCTGACTTTC.

The chain employs TRBV7-9 and TRBJ1-1, with a tentative D call TRBD1 (6 bases). The CDR3 is 14 amino acids. Germline V lookup: CDR1 SEHNR, CDR2 FQNEAQ (reference sequence). The germline V and J ends were trimmed by 8 bases and 2 bases, with 15 bases remaining between them. CDR3 sequence reads: CASGARTANTEAFF. The CDR3 region has the DNA TGTGCCAGCGGGGCTCGGACAGCCAACACTGAAGCTTTCTTT. The variable domain in full, with the rest retrieved from reference TRBV7-9 and TRBJ1-1, is DTGVSQNPRHKITKRGQNVTFRCDPISEHNRLYWYRQTLGQGPEFLTYFQNEAQLEKSRLLSDRFSAERPKGSFSTLEIQRTEQGDSAMYLCASGARTANTEAFFGQGTRLTVV.

The rearrangement uses TRBV9 and TRBJ2-7; D might be TRBD1 (6 bases). The CDR3 is 14 amino acids. Germline V gives CDR1 SGDLS, CDR2 YYNGEE. V shed 0 bases and J shed 3 bases, with 10 bases lying between them. CDR3 in DNA: TGTGCCAGCAGCGTAGCCCCAGGGGACTACGAGCAGTACTTC. It encodes CASSVAPGDYEQYF.

This chain connects TRBV10-3 to TRBJ2-7; TRBD2 aligns across 15 bases. The germline V gene encodes CDR1 ENHRY and CDR2 SYGVKD. There are 16 residues in the CDR3. With V trimmed by 3 bases and J by 7 bases, 7 bases remained unmatched. DNA of the CDR3: TGTGCCATCAGTGAAACGGGACTAGCGGGGGGAGATGAGCAGTACTTC. This gives the protein CAISETGLAGGDEQYF.

This clone was found a few times. The rearrangement uses TRBV7-9 and TRBJ2-7; D not certain. Germline lookup yields CDR1 SEHNR and CDR2 FQNEAQ (reference sequence). The CDR3 contains 14 residues. Trimming removed 6 bases at V and 0 bases at J, with 12 bases between. Here the CDR3 reads CASSPLTYSYEQYF. As DNA, the CDR3 is TGTGCCAGCAGTCCGCTGACATACTCCTACGAGCAGTACTTC.

This chain links TRBV18 with TRBJ2-1, with D possibly called TRBD1 or TRBD2 (5 bases each). Germline loops: CDR1 KGHSH, CDR2 LQKENI. This CDR3 has 17 amino acids. V shed 3 bases and J shed 4 bases, with 19 bases lying between them. The CDR3 reads CASSPRIRDAIYNEQFF. CDR3 DNA sequence: TGTGCCAGCTCACCGCGGATACGGGACGCCATTTACAATGAGCAGTTCTTC.

In the case of this clone: The sample carries other DNA sequences with the same CDR3. The V gene is TRBV30, the J gene TRBJ2-2, with D hard to call. V lost 1 base and J 5 bases, leaving 5 bases between the germline ends. The CDR3 sequence is 12 residues long. Germline lookup yields CDR1 GTSNPN and CDR2 SVGIG (reference sequence). The CDR3 is CAWSGDTGELFF. DNA for the CDR3: TGTGCCTGGAGTGGGGATACCGGGGAGCTGTTTTTT.

The CDR3, as DNA: TGTGCCAGCAGTTTAAGAGACAGTCCACCCAACAATGAGCAGTTCTTC. Translation: CASSLRDSPPNNEQFF. The chain links TRBV28 to TRBJ2-1; D is possibly TRBD1 (5 bases). Germline V lookup: CDR1 MDHEN, CDR2 SYDVKM. The CDR3 spans 16 residues. Trimming removed 2 bases at V and 5 bases at J, with 16 bases between.

CDR3 DNA sequence: TGTGCCAGCAGCGCTGACGGCCGCTATGGCTACACCTTC. This encodes CASSADGRYGYTF. V gene TRBV7-3 combines with J gene TRBJ1-2; D unresolved. V lost 5 bases and J lost 4, with 11 bases in between. Germline V gene data show CDR1 as SGHTA and CDR2 as FQGTGA. The CDR3 contains 13 residues.

J is TRBJ2-7 and V is TRBV5-1, with D uncertain. The CDR3 sequence is 14 residues long. V was cut by 6 bases and J by 3 bases, with 16 bases left in between. Germline CDR1 SGHRS, CDR2 YFSETQ. The CDR3: CASKEQTSNYEQYF. CDR3 DNA sequence: TGCGCCAGCAAGGAGCAGACCTCAAACTACGAGCAGTACTTC.

Notes on this clone: Relative to the germline gene, one junction end is altered; a read error may explain this. This chain uses TRBV7-7 with TRBJ2-7; TRBD1 or TRBD2 may be the D gene (5 bases each). Germline V CDR1 and CDR2: SSHAT, FNYEAQ (reference sequence). This CDR3 region has 15 residues. CDR3 sequence: CASSLARGASYEQYF. CDR3 coding DNA: TGTGCTAGCAGCTTAGCGAGAGGGGCCTCCTACGAGCAGTACTTC.

Points on this clone: The germline gene is not matched at one end of the junction; a read error may be the cause. The chain links TRBV7-7 to TRBJ2-1, with 8 bases fitting TRBD1. The germline V gene has CDR1 SSHAT and CDR2 FNYEAQ (reference sequence). The CDR3 length is 15 residues. The CDR3: CASSLGQGAWNEQFF. CDR3 sequence (DNA): TGTGCTAGCAGCTTAGGGCAGGGGGCATGGAATGAGCAGTTCTTC.

The V and J genes are TRBV5-1 and TRBJ2-7, with D perhaps matching TRBD1 (6 bases). The CDR3 consists of 14 residues. CDR1 SGHRS and CDR2 YFSETQ come from the germline V gene. V lost 4 bases, J lost 3 bases, and 14 bases lay in between. CDR3 sequence (DNA): TGCGCCAGCAGCCCAAGGGGGAGTAACTACGAGCAGTACTTC. As protein: CASSPRGSNYEQYF.

The chain has TRBV4-1 and TRBJ2-7; 7 nucleotides match TRBD2. Germline CDR1 and CDR2: MGHRA and YSYEKL. The V and J ends lost 1 base and 3 bases, in that order; junction bases with no gene match: 9. This CDR3 has 16 amino acids. In DNA form, the CDR3 reads TGCGCCAGCAGCCAAGGGCCGGCGGGAGCTGTCTACGAGCAGTACTTC. Amino acids: CASSQGPAGAVYEQYF.

The chain links TRBV7-2 to TRBJ2-2; 7 bases agree with TRBD2. Trimming at V came to 5 bases and at J to 1 base, leaving 4 bases not matched to a gene. This CDR3 has 15 residues. Germline V CDR1 and CDR2: SGHTA, FQGNSA. CDR3: CASSLGTMNTGELFF. DNA for the CDR3: TGTGCCAGCAGCCTGGGGACTATGAACACCGGGGAGCTGTTTTTT.

The V gene is TRBV10-3, the J gene TRBJ2-2; D might be TRBD2 (6 bases). Germline V gene lookup returns CDR1 ENHRY and CDR2 SYGVKD. V shed 8 bases and J shed 5 bases, with 15 bases lying between them. This CDR3 has 14 amino acids. The CDR3 nucleotides are TGTGCCATCTCTTGGGAGGCGGGGACCGGGGAGCTGTTTTTT. Amino acids: CAISWEAGTGELFF.

The V call is TRBV2, the J call TRBJ2-1; 9 bases are a match to TRBD1. From germline, CDR1 is SNHLY and CDR2 FYNNEI. CDR3 length: 15 amino acids. The V segment lost 8 bases and the J segment 2 bases; nucleotides outside the gene matches: 7. The CDR3: CASVSQGATYNEQFF. CDR3 nucleotide sequence: TGTGCCAGCGTTTCACAGGGGGCAACCTACAATGAGCAGTTCTTC.

The sample holds one count of this clone. The chain combines TRBV19 with TRBJ1-5; 10 positions match TRBD1. The germline CDR1 and CDR2 sequences are LNHDA and SQIVND (reference sequence). V was pared by 5 bases and J by 2 bases, with 9 bases of the junction left unmatched. This CDR3 is 17 amino acids long. CDR3: CASSDGTGDIGNQPQHF. DNA for the CDR3: TGTGCCAGTAGTGACGGGACAGGGGATATCGGCAATCAGCCCCAGCATTTT.

V and J are TRBV14 and TRBJ2-7; TRBD1 agrees at 8 bases. V dropped 4 bases and J dropped 2; count of bases not matched to a gene: 4. Germline V gives CDR1 SGHDN, CDR2 FVKESK. This CDR3 contains 14 residues. CDR3 DNA sequence: TGTGCCAGCAGCCGGACAGGGCCGACCTACGAGCAGTACTTC. Translation gives CASSRTGPTYEQYF.

The gene calls are TRBV6-5 and TRBJ2-7; perhaps TRBD2 as D (5 bases). Germline V gene lookup returns CDR1 MNHEY and CDR2 SVGAGI. The V gene lost 6 bases and the J gene lost 2 bases, with 14 bases spanning the gap. This CDR3 spans 14 amino acids. The CDR3 nucleotides are TGTGCCAGCAGCCGAGGGCCCCAGGCCTACGAGCAGTACTTC. Protein: CASSRGPQAYEQYF.

The rearrangement links TRBV6-6 to TRBJ1-5; D perhaps matches TRBD1 (5 bases). CDR1 is MNHNY and CDR2 is SVGAGI in the germline V gene (reference sequence). CDR3 size: 15 residues. The V end lost 2 bases, the J end lost 5 bases, and 13 bases lay between the germline ends. The CDR3 is CASSYMRDEDQPQHF. CDR3 sequence (DNA): TGTGCCAGCAGTTACATGCGGGACGAAGATCAGCCCCAGCATTTT.